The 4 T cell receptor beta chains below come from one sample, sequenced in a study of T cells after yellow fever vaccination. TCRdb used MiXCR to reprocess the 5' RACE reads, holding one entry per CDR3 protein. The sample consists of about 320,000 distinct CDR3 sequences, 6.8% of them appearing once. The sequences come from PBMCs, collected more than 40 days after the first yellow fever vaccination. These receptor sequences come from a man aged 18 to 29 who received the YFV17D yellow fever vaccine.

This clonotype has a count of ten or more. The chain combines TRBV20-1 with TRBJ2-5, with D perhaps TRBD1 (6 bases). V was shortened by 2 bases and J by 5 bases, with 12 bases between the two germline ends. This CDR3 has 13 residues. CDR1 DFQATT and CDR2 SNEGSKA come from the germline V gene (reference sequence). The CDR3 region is CSARSSRGETQYF. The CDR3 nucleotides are TGCAGTGCTAGATCCAGTAGGGGGGAGACCCAGTACTTC.

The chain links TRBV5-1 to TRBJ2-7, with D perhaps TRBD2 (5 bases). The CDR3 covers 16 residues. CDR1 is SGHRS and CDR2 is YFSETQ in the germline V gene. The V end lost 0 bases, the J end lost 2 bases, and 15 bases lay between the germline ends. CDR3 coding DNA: TGCGCCAGCAGCTTGGAGTCGGGAATTTCGGCCTACGAGCAGTACTTC. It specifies CASSLESGISAYEQYF.

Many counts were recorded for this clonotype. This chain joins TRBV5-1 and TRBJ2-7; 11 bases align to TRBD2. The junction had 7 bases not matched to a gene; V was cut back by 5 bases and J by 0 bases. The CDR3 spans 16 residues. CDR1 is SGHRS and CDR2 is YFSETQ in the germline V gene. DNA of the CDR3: TGCGCCAGCAGAAGGACTAGCGGGCTCAGCTCCTACGAGCAGTACTTC. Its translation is CASRRTSGLSSYEQYF.

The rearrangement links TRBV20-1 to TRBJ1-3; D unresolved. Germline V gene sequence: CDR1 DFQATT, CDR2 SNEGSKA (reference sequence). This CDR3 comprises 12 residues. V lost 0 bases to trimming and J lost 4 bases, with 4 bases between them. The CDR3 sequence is CSAREPGNTIYF. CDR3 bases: TGCAGTGCTAGAGAACCAGGAAACACCATATATTTT.